These T cell receptor beta chains were read from a single sample in a study of blood T cell repertoires in COVID-19. Sequencing was performed with immunoSEQ multiplex PCR; in TCRdb, only in-frame clones are kept and a portion is missing. The sample records around 260,000 clones, about 85% being singletons. The sample consisted of peripheral blood. The origin of the receptors is a human donor in a cohort sampled during active COVID-19. Each CDR3 is given without its conserved first and last residue.

v_call,j_call,cdr3_aa
TRBV11-2,TRBJ2-6,ASRGLAGAGGANVLT
TRBV5-1,TRBJ2-6,ASSWLAGGPGANVLT
TRBV5-1,TRBJ2-7,ASSPGSLAGGYEQY
TRBV28,TRBJ2-1,ASRSPTSGYPYNEQF
TRBV5-1,TRBJ1-4,ASSLVPAEINEKLF
TRBV6-5,TRBJ1-4,ASSYAGLGKLF
TRBV7-2,TRBJ1-2,ASSSRTANYGYT
TRBV6-2/TRBV6-3,TRBJ2-4,ASSPRRGIQY
TRBV6-6,TRBJ1-4,ASSRGQGIEKLF
TRBV18,TRBJ2-7,ASSPTRSSGKYEQY
TRBV29-1,TRBJ2-1,SVGNSHSNEQF
TRBV2,TRBJ1-3,ASSAATVSGNTIY
TRBV5-4,TRBJ1-2,ASSRNYGYT
TRBV28,TRBJ2-5,ASSRTSGRRGETQY
TRBV3-1/TRBV3-2,TRBJ2-7,ASSRAGTGPYEQY
TRBV5-5,TRBJ1-4,ASSFPTGGVGEKLF
TRBV5-1,TRBJ2-3,ASSSNRRSPTDTQY
TRBV14,TRBJ1-2,ASRGANYGYT
TRBV20-1,TRBJ1-3,SASPDNGNTIY
TRBV19,TRBJ1-1,ASSIQGQLNTEAF
TRBV7-9,TRBJ2-3,ASIGLTDTQY
TRBV18,TRBJ1-5,ASSPDSRQPQH
TRBV11-1,TRBJ2-7,ASMGQGSYEQY
TRBV4-1,TRBJ1-6,ASSNRGTGLSSYNSPLH
TRBV7-9,TRBJ2-7,ASSLSPGTGGSEQY
TRBV28,TRBJ2-2,ASSSPPGGTGELF
TRBV15,TRBJ2-5,ATSRGAGGIQETQY
TRBV19,TRBJ2-7,ASSIVGFSYEQY
TRBV28,TRBJ1-5,ASQQGYNQPQH
TRBV3-1/TRBV3-2,TRBJ1-1,ASSSRGEAF
TRBV15,TRBJ1-5,ATSRDINQPQH